Presented here are 17 T cell receptor beta chains from one specimen sequenced in a study of immune heterogeneity within non-small cell lung tumors. For the TCR beta CDR3, multiplex PCR with 32 V and 13 J primers performed the amplification. One entry per CDR3 protein results from TCRdb running MiXCR on the multiplex PCR reads. The profile shows about 20,000 distinct CDR3 sequences, less than 35% of them singletons. Template material for each sample was 550 to 750 ng of bulk tumor genomic DNA. Multiple biopsies spaced far apart were taken from each primary tumor during surgery. The study cohort was described as untreated, and its members had newly diagnosed non-small cell lung cancer. They went on to have curative surgery. The sequenced material came from lung tumor tissue. Source of these receptors: a man aged 40-49 years with non-small cell lung cancer.

Worth noting for this clonotype: Given a much more abundant clone one base away, this may be a read error. J is TRBJ2-5 and V is TRBV7-2; no definite D call. Germline CDR1 reads SGHTA; CDR2 reads FQGNSA. The CDR3 length is 14 residues. V lost 5 bases and J 3 bases, leaving 13 bases between the germline ends. CDR3 DNA: TGTGCCAGCAGCCCCAGCCGCTCCAAAGAGACCCAGTACTTC. Amino acid sequence: CASSPSRSKETQYF.

As to this clonotype: A read error may explain this, as a much larger clone is one base away. The conserved final phenylalanine or tryptophan is absent from the CDR3, which likely points to a read error. The chain recombines TRBV30 with TRBJ1-2; 8 nucleotides line up with TRBD1. Germline-derived CDR1 and CDR2 are GTSNPN and SVGIG (reference sequence). This CDR3 comprises 14 residues. V was clipped by 7 bases and J by 0 bases; unmatched bases: 7. The DNA of the CDR3 is TGTGCCTCAGGGGGCGGGGGCGCTAACTATGGCTACACCATC. Encoded protein: CASGGGGANYGYTI.

This chain joins TRBV12-3 or TRBV12-4 and TRBJ2-5; D may correspond to TRBD1 or TRBD2 (5 bases each). The CDR3 covers 14 residues. Between the trimmed V and J ends, which lost 5 bases and 6 bases, there was a span of 16 bases. This CDR3 is CASSGTEQRKTQYF. The CDR3 coding sequence is TGTGCCAGCAGTGGGACGGAGCAAAGAAAGACCCAGTACTTC.

Worth noting for this clonotype: The CDR3 ends on some other residue instead of the conserved phenylalanine or tryptophan, so this is likely a read error. The chain recombines TRBV30 with TRBJ1-4, with D unresolved. Trimming stripped 3 bases from V and 5 bases from J, with 16 bases between. Per the germline V gene, CDR1 is GTSNPN and CDR2 is SVGIG (reference sequence). The CDR3 runs 15 residues. CDR3 amino acids: CAWSQHTGINEKLFS. CDR3 nucleotide sequence: TGTGCCTGGAGCCAACACACGGGGATAAATGAAAAACTGTTTTCT.

A remark on this clonotype: A clone one base away is much larger, so this may be a read error. The V gene is TRBV30, the J gene TRBJ2-7; a possible D gene is TRBD2 (6 bases). Germline V gene sequence: CDR1 GTSNPN, CDR2 SVGIG (reference sequence). The CDR3 has 12 amino acids. CDR3 DNA: TGTGCCTGGAGCTTACAGGACTACGAGCACTACTTC. This translates into CAWSLQDYEHYF.

This clonotype was detected once. One junction end does not reproduce the germline sequence, and a read error may be involved. V gene TRBV11-3 combines with J gene TRBJ1-6; D remains ambiguous. Germline assignment: CDR1 SGHNT and CDR2 YENEEA. This CDR3 spans 12 amino acids. The CDR3 region is CASSSENSPLNF. CDR3 in DNA: TGTGCCAGCAGCTCCGAGAATTCACCCCTCAACTTT.

This clonotype rates as medium-sized. V and J are TRBV6-1 and TRBJ2-1; the match to TRBD2 covers 8 bases. CDR1 MNHNS and CDR2 SASEGT come from the germline V gene. J gave up 10 bases and V 5 bases, and 10 bases lay outside the gene matches. The CDR3 spans 14 residues. In DNA form, the CDR3 reads TGTGCCAGCAGTCGTGGGACTAGGGGACTCGAGCAGTTCTTC. Translating gives CASSRGTRGLEQFF.

In regard to this clonotype: A much larger clonotype is one base distant, so this may be a read error. The chain is built from TRBV7-9 and TRBJ2-3; D call uncertain. Germline assignment: CDR1 SEHNR and CDR2 FQNEAQ (reference sequence). This CDR3 region has 12 residues. Here the CDR3 DNA reads TGTGCCAGCAGCATAGCCACAGATACGCATTATTTT. Translating it yields CASSIATDTHYF. Looking up the rest from reference TRBV7-9 and TRBJ2-3 gives the full variable domain: DTGVSQNPRHKITKRGQNVTFRCDPISEHNRLYWYRQTLGQGPEFLTYFQNEAQLEKSRLLSDRFSAERPKGSFSTLEIQRTEQGDSAMYLCASSIATDTHYFGPGTRLTVL.

For this clonotype: One junction end disagrees with the germline gene, perhaps due to a read error. The chain joins TRBV20-1 to TRBJ2-7; 11 bases are shared with TRBD2. CDR1 is DFQATT and CDR2 is SNEGSKA in the germline V gene (reference sequence). The CDR3 totals 18 residues. The CDR3 region has the DNA TGCAGTGCCAACATAGGGACTAGCGGACATGGCAGTTCCTACGAGCACTACTTC. Protein product: CSANIGTSGHGSSYEHYF.

This clonotype appeared many times. V and J are TRBV5-5 and TRBJ1-1; the D gene is possibly TRBD1 (5 bases). V shed 4 bases and J shed 0 bases, with 10 bases lying between them. There are 14 residues in the CDR3. Germline V gene lookup returns CDR1 SGHKS and CDR2 YYEKEE (reference sequence). CDR3 nucleotides: TGTGCCAGCAGCCCTGGGACGTTGAACACTGAAGCTTTCTTT. Translation: CASSPGTLNTEAFF.

On this clonotype: A read error is possible here, since a much larger clone lies one base away. The chain recombines TRBV19 with TRBJ2-7, with D possibly matching TRBD2 (6 bases). This CDR3 spans 11 amino acids. The germline V gene encodes CDR1 LNHDA and CDR2 SQIVND (reference sequence). The CDR3 is CTSSRGYEQYF. CDR3 coding DNA: TGTACCAGTAGCCGGGGGTACGAGCAGTACTTC.

The V and J genes are TRBV2 and TRBJ2-1; D remains ambiguous. Between the trimmed V and J ends, which lost 6 bases and 9 bases, there was a span of 12 bases. The CDR3 loop spans 12 amino acids. Germline loops: CDR1 SNHLY, CDR2 FYNNEI. The CDR3 protein is CASRWGSPEQFF. In nucleotides, the CDR3 is TGTGCCAGCAGGTGGGGAAGTCCTGAGCAGTTCTTC.

Concerning this clonotype: With a much larger clone just one base away, this may be a read error. This rearrangement joins TRBV3-1 to TRBJ2-7; TRBD2 matches at 7 bases. From germline, CDR1 is LGHDT and CDR2 YNNKEL (reference sequence). The CDR3 has 18 residues. The CDR3 here is CASTQAFGVRSGDYEQYF. The CDR3 DNA sequence: TGTGCCAGCACCCAAGCTTTCGGGGTTCGAAGCGGGGACTACGAGCAGTACTTC.

Points on this clonotype: This clone may be a read error of a much larger clone one base away. The V call is TRBV12-3 or TRBV12-4, the J call TRBJ2-7, with D possibly being TRBD2 (6 bases). The CDR3 runs 15 residues. The CDR3: CASSSVLANSYDQYF. The DNA for the CDR3 is TGTGCCAGCAGTTCAGTACTAGCCAACTCCTACGATCAGTACTTC.

The chain is built from TRBV4-2 and TRBJ2-7, with D unclear. In germline, CDR1 is LGHNA, CDR2 YNFKEQ. This CDR3 has 15 amino acids. The germline V and J ends were trimmed by 0 bases and 3 bases, with 12 bases remaining between them. The CDR3 DNA follows: TGTGCCAGCAGCCAAGACTCCAGCTGGGACTACGAGCAGTACTTC. Amino acids: CASSQDSSWDYEQYF.

The chain links TRBV19 to TRBJ2-5; 10 nucleotides align to TRBD1. This CDR3 region has 14 residues. The germline V gene encodes CDR1 LNHDA and CDR2 SQIVND (reference sequence). J lost 4 bases, V lost 6 bases, and 5 bases had no gene match. The CDR3 bases are TGTGCCAGTAGCCCGACAGGGGGCTCAGAGACCCAGTACTTC. Protein: CASSPTGGSETQYF.

V usage is TRBV5-1 and J usage is TRBJ1-3, with D unresolved. CDR3 size: 15 residues. Germline loops: CDR1 SGHRS, CDR2 YFSETQ. V lost 0 bases and J lost 1, with 8 bases in between. This CDR3 is CASSLETSSGNTIYF. The CDR3 DNA follows: TGCGCCAGCAGCTTGGAGACCTCATCTGGAAACACCATATATTTT.